The sequence of this T cell receptor beta chain was determined in a study of cytomegalovirus exposure and HLA in healthy donors. Study results and limitations: That first-cohort TCR clusters tended to co-occur in the 120 or so validation repertoires was found in a later analysis. Reportedly, diagnosis of cytomegalovirus status by the classifier showed high specificity and sensitivity. In vitro confirmation showed a few CMV-associated chains to be CMV antigen specific.

A note on this clone: Its antigen remains unknown.

The donors were members of the roughly 120-subject validation cohort (separate from the roughly 700-subject first cohort). The assay was immunoSEQ multiplex PCR, and TCRdb's table has in-frame clones only and misses some. The sample holds about 190,000 clones; more than 80% are singletons and the top ten take more than 6.5%. The V gene's germline CDR1 is SQVTM and CDR2 ANQGSEA. The V end was cut by 4 bases, the J end by 8 bases, with 11 bases between. The CDR3 covers 12 residues. This TCR came from a man aged 18 to 30 in good health and CMV-seropositive. Sequencing input: PBMCs. The chain employs TRBV29-1 and TRBJ1-4, with a tentative D call TRBD1 (5 bases). This CDR3 is CSVVGGGEKLFF. In nucleotides, the CDR3 is TGCAGCGTTGTGGGGGGGGGAGAAAAACTGTTTTTT.